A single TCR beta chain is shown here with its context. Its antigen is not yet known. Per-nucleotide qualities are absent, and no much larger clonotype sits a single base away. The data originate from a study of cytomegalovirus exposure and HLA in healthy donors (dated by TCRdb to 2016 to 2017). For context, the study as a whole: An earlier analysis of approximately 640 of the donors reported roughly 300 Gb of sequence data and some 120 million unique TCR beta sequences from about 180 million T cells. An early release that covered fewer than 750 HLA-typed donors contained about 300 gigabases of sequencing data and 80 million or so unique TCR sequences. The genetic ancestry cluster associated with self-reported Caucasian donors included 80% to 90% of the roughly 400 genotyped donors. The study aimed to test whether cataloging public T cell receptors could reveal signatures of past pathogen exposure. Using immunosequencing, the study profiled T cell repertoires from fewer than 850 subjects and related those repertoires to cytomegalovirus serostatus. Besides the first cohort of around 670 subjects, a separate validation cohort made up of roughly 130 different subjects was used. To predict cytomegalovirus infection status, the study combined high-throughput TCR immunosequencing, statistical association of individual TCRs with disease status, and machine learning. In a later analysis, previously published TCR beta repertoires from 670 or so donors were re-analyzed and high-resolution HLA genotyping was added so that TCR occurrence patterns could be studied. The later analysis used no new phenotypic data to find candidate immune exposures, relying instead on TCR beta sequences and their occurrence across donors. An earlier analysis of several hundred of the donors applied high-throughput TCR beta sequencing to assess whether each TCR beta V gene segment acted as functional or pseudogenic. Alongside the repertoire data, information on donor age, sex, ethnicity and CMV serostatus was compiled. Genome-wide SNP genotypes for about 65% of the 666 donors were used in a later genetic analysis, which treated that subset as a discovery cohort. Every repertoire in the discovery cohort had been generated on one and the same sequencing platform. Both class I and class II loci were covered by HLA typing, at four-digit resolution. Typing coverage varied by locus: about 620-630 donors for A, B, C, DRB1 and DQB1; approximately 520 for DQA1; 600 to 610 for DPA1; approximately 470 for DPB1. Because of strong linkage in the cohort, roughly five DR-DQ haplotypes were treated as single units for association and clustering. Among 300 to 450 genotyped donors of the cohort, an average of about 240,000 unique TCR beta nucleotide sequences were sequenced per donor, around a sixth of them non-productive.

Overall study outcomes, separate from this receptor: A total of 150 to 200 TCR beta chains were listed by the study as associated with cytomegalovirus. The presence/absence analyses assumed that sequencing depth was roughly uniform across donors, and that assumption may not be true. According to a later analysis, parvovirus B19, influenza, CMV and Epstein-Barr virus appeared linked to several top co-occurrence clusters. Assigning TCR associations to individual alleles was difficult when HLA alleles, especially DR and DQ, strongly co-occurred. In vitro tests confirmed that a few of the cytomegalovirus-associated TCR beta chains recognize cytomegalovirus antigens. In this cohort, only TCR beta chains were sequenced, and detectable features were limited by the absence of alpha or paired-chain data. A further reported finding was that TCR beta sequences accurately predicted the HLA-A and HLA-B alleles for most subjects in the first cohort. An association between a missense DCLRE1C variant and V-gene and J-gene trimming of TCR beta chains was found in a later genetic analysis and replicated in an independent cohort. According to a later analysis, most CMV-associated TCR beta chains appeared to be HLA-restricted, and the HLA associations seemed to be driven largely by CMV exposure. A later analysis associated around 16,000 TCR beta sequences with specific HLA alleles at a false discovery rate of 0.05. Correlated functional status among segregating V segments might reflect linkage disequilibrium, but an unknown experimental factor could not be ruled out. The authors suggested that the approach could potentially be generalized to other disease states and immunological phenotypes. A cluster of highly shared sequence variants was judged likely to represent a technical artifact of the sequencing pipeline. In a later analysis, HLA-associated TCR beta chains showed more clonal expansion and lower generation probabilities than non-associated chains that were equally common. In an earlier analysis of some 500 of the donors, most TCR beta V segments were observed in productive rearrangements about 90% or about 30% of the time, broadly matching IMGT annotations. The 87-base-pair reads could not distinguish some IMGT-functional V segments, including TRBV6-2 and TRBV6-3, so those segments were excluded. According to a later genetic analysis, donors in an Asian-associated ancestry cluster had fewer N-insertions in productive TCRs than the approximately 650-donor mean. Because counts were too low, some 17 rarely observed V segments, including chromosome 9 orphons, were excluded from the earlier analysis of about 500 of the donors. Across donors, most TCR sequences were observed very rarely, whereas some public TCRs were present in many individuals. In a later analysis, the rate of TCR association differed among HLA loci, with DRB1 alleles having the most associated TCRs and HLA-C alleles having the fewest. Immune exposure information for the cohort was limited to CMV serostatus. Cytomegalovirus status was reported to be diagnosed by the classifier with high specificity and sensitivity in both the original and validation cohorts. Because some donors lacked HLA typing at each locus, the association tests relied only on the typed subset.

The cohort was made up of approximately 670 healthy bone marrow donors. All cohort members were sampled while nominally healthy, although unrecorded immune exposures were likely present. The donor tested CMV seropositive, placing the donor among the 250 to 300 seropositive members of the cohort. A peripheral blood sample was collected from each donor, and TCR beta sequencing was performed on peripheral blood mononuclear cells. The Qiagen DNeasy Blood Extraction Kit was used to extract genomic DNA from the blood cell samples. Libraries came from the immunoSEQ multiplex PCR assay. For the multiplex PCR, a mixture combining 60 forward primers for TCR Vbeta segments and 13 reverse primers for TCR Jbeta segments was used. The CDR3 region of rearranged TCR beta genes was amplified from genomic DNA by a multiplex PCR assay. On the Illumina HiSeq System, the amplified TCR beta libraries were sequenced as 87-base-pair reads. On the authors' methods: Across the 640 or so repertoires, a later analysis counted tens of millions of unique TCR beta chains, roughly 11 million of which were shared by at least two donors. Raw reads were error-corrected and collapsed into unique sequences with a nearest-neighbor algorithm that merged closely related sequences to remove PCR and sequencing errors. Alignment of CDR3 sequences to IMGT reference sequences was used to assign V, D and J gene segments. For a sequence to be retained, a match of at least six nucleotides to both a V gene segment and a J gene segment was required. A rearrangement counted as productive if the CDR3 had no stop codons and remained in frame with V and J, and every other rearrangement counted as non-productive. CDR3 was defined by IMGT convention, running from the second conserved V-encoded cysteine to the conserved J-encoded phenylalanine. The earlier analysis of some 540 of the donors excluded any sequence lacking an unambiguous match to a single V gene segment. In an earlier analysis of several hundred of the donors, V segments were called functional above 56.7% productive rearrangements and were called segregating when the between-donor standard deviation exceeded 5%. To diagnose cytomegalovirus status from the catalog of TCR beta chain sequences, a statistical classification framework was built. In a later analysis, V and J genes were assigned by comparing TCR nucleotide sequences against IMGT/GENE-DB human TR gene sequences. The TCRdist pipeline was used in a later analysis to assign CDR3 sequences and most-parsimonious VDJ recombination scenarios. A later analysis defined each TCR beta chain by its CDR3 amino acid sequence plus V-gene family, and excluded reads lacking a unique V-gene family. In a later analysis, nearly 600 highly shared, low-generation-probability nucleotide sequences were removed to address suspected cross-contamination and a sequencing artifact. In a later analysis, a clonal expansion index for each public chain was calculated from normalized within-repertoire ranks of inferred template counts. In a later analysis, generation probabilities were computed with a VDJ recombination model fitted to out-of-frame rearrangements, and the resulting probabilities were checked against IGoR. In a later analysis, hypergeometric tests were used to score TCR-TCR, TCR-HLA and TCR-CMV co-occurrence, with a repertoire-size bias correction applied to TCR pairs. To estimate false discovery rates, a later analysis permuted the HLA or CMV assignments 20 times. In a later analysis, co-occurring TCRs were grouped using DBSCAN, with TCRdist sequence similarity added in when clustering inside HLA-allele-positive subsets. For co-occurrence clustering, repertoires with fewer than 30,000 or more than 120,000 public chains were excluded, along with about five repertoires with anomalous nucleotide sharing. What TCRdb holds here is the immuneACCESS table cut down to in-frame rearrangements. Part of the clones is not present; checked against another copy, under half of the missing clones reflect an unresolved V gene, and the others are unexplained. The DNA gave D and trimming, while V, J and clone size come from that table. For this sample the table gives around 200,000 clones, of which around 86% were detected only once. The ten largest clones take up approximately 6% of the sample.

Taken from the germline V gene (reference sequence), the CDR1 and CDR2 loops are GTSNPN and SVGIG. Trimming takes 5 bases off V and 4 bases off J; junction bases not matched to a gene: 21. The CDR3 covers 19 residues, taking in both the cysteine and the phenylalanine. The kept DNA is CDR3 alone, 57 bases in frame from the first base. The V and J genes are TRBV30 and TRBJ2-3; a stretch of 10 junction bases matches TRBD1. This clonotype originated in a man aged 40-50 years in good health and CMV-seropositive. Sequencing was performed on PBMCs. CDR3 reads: CAWLGGQGYSRVWADTQYF. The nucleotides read TGTGCCTGGCTAGGGGGACAGGGGTACTCCCGAGTCTGGGCAGATACGCAGTATTTT.